Following are 17 T cell receptor beta chains from one sample sequenced in a study of OX40 agonist ivuxolimab in advanced cancers. Assay used: immunoSEQ multiplex PCR; TCRdb lists only in-frame clones, some missing. This table holds tens of thousands of clones, around 85% found once. The sequences come from CD4+ or CD8+ T cells sorted from blood, collected in a trial of the OX40 agonist ivuxolimab. All receptors derive from an adult with an advanced solid tumor such as melanoma, head and neck, liver or kidney cancer.

The rearrangement uses TRBV7-8 and TRBJ2-7, with 7 nucleotides matching TRBD1. The germline V gene encodes CDR1 SGHVS and CDR2 FQNEAQ. The V segment lost 6 bases and the J segment 3 bases; nucleotides outside the gene matches: 2. The CDR3 sequence is 12 residues long. CDR3 in amino acids: CASRDRSYEQYF. In DNA, the CDR3 is TGTGCCAGCAGGGACAGGAGCTACGAGCAGTACTTC. The variable domain in full, completed from reference TRBV7-8 and TRBJ2-7, reads GAGVSQSPRYKVAKRGQDVALRCDPISGHVSLFWYQQALGQGPEFLTYFQNEAQLDKSGLPSDRFFAERPEGSVSTLKIQRTQQEDSAVYLCASRDRSYEQYFGPGTRLTVT.

The rearrangement links TRBV27 to TRBJ2-7; TRBD1 matches at 7 bases. J gave up 3 bases and V 3 bases, and 5 bases lay outside the gene matches. The CDR3 spans 14 residues. The germline V gene encodes CDR1 MNHEY and CDR2 SMNVEV (reference sequence). The CDR3 DNA follows: TGTGCCAGCAGTTTGTTTCGGGACAGCTACGAGCAGTACTTC. It specifies CASSLFRDSYEQYF.

The chain carries TRBV27 and TRBJ1-1; D gene unclear. V was clipped by 3 bases and J by 7 bases, with 12 bases between them. There are 13 residues in the CDR3. Looked up from germline, CDR1 is MNHEY and CDR2 is SMNVEV (reference sequence). For the CDR3, the DNA is TGTGCCAGCAGTTTCACTGGACCAAATGAAGCTTTCTTT. Its translation is CASSFTGPNEAFF.

The rearrangement joins TRBV7-9 to TRBJ1-5; 8 bases fit TRBD1. The CDR3 covers 16 residues. The trim removed 1 base at V and 6 bases at J, leaving 8 bases unmatched. In germline, CDR1 is SEHNR, CDR2 FQNEAQ (reference sequence). The chain's CDR3 is CASSLVGQGAGQPQHF. CDR3 nucleotides: TGTGCCAGCAGCTTAGTAGGACAGGGCGCTGGTCAGCCCCAGCATTTT.

The CDR3 spells CASSLDGGLYEQYF. CDR3 DNA sequence: TGCGCCAGCAGCTTGGACGGGGGCTTGTACGAGCAGTACTTC. V usage is TRBV5-1 and J usage is TRBJ2-7; D possibly matches TRBD1 or TRBD2 (6 bases each). V lost 0 bases and J lost 4, with 11 bases in between. The CDR3 runs 14 residues. Per germline, CDR1 SGHRS and CDR2 YFSETQ.

The chain has TRBV29-1 and TRBJ1-1; 10 bases map to TRBD1. Germline CDR1 reads SQVTM; CDR2 reads ANQGSEA. V dropped 4 bases and J dropped 3; count of bases not matched to a gene: 2. This CDR3 region has 13 residues. The CDR3 spells CSVGGTGDTEAFF. The DNA for the CDR3 is TGCAGCGTTGGAGGGACAGGGGACACTGAAGCTTTCTTT.

In this sample, this clone turned up once. CDR3 sequence (DNA): TGTGCCAGCACCCACCTGGGGGGGAACACTGAAGCTTTCTTT. Its translation: CASTHLGGNTEAFF. This chain uses TRBV7-8 with TRBJ1-1; D possibly corresponds to TRBD1 (5 bases). The CDR3 consists of 14 residues. Germline V CDR1 and CDR2: SGHVS, FQNEAQ. V was cut by 7 bases and J by 1 base, with 13 bases left in between.

V and J are TRBV10-1 and TRBJ2-5, with 10 bases matching TRBD1. The V gene end was trimmed by 3 bases and the J gene end by 2 bases; junction bases not matched to a gene: 6. The CDR3 totals 16 residues. Germline CDR1 reads WNHNN; CDR2 reads SYGVQD (reference sequence). The CDR3 here is CASSDSGTGAQETQYF. The CDR3 DNA sequence: TGCGCCAGCAGTGATTCCGGGACAGGGGCACAAGAGACCCAGTACTTC.

This clone is a singleton in its sample. This chain links TRBV4-3 with TRBJ1-2; the match to TRBD1 covers 8 bases. V shed 1 base, J shed 1 base, and the junction held 11 bases outside the gene matches. Per germline, CDR1 LGHNA and CDR2 YSLEER. CDR3 size: 18 residues. The CDR3 region is CASSQAFGGQDYNYGYTF. The CDR3 bases are TGCGCCAGCAGCCAAGCTTTTGGGGGACAGGACTATAACTATGGCTACACCTTC.

The rearrangement uses TRBV5-1 and TRBJ2-2, with D perhaps TRBD1 (5 bases). The germline CDR1 and CDR2 sequences are SGHRS and YFSETQ. V was cut by 6 bases and J by 6 bases, with 9 bases left in between. The CDR3 totals 12 residues. The CDR3 region is CASIDSAGELFF. As DNA, the CDR3 is TGCGCCAGCATCGACAGTGCCGGGGAGCTGTTTTTT. Combining the CDR3 with reference TRBV5-1 and TRBJ2-2 gives the whole variable domain KAGVTQTPRYLIKTRGQQVTLSCSPISGHRSVSWYQQTPGQGLQFLFEYFSETQRNKGNFPGRFSGRQFSNSRSEMNVSTLELGDSALYLCASIDSAGELFFGEGSRLTVL.

This chain connects TRBV14 to TRBJ2-7, with TRBD2 matching 7 bases. The CDR3 sequence is 13 residues long. Germline CDR1 reads SGHDN; CDR2 reads FVKESK. Losses at the gene ends were 4 bases for V and 5 bases for J; bases not matched to a gene: 5. Here the CDR3 reads CASSPWGGDEQYF. CDR3 coding DNA: TGTGCCAGCAGCCCGTGGGGGGGTGACGAGCAGTACTTC.

The genes are TRBV4-3 and TRBJ1-5; D uncertain. Germline CDR1 LGHNA, CDR2 YSLEER. CDR3 size: 14 residues. Between the trimmed V and J ends, which lost 0 bases and 6 bases, there was a span of 9 bases. Here the CDR3 reads CASSQDRTGQPQHF. For the CDR3, the DNA is TGCGCCAGCAGCCAAGATCGGACGGGTCAGCCCCAGCATTTT.

The CDR3 sequence: CASSYSLNILNTEAFF. In nucleotides, the CDR3 is TGTGCCAGCAGTTACTCGTTGAATATCCTGAACACTGAAGCTTTCTTT. The V call is TRBV6-5, the J call TRBJ1-1, with D unclear. Germline V gives CDR1 MNHEY, CDR2 SVGAGI. The CDR3 consists of 16 residues. The V gene lost 0 bases and the J gene lost 0 bases, with 11 bases spanning the gap.

The chain uses TRBV7-8 and TRBJ2-5, with a possible D match to TRBD1 (6 bases). This CDR3 has 17 amino acids. Trimming left V 2 bases short and J 1 base short, with 17 bases between. Germline CDR1 SGHVS, CDR2 FQNEAQ. The CDR3 protein is CASSLIQGTSLQETQYF. CDR3 sequence (DNA): TGTGCCAGCAGCTTAATCCAGGGGACCTCACTCCAAGAGACCCAGTACTTC. The full variable domain, its missing parts supplied by reference TRBV7-8 and TRBJ2-5, is GAGVSQSPRYKVAKRGQDVALRCDPISGHVSLFWYQQALGQGPEFLTYFQNEAQLDKSGLPSDRFFAERPEGSVSTLKIQRTQQEDSAVYLCASSLIQGTSLQETQYFGPGTRLLVL.

This clone was observed once. The V and J genes are TRBV10-3 and TRBJ1-2; 12 nucleotides align to TRBD1. With V trimmed by 6 bases and J by 4 bases, 9 bases remained unmatched. Germline V gives CDR1 ENHRY, CDR2 SYGVKD. The CDR3 covers 16 residues. The CDR3 spells CAISEGTGGVIYGYTF. DNA for the CDR3: TGTGCCATCAGCGAGGGGACAGGGGGCGTGATCTATGGCTACACCTTC.

The chain is built from TRBV27 and TRBJ2-1, with D perhaps given as TRBD1 or TRBD2 (5 bases each). Germline loops: CDR1 MNHEY, CDR2 SMNVEV (reference sequence). The CDR3 is 15 residues long. Between the trimmed V and J ends, which lost 2 bases and 2 bases, there was a span of 10 bases. In nucleotides, the CDR3 is TGTGCCAGCAGTTTAGTCGGGACGCCCTACAATGAGCAGTTCTTC. Amino acid sequence: CASSLVGTPYNEQFF.

This clone was counted between two and nine times. V usage is TRBV27 and J usage is TRBJ2-3, with D tentatively TRBD2 (5 bases). This CDR3 is 15 amino acids long. V shed 8 bases and J shed 1 base, with 16 bases lying between them. Germline V lookup: CDR1 MNHEY, CDR2 SMNVEV (reference sequence). The CDR3 protein is CASSTLALGTDTQYF. The DNA for the CDR3 is TGTGCCAGCTCCACCCTAGCCCTCGGCACAGATACGCAGTATTTT.